Included here is one T cell receptor (beta chain) sequence, with context. The CDR3 length is 17 residues. From germline, CDR1 is LGHNA and CDR2 YSLEER. The V gene end was trimmed by 0 bases and the J gene end by 3 bases; junction bases not matched to a gene: 8. These data are taken from a study of T cell changes during pregnancy in multiple sclerosis. Sequencing used immunoSEQ multiplex PCR; TCRdb keeps in-frame clones, though not all of them. The table includes tens of thousands of clones, roughly 93% detected once. The TCR sequence derives from a female donor with multiple sclerosis, enrolled in a pregnancy study. Specimen: peripheral blood, collected after pregnancy. The chain is built from TRBV4-3 and TRBJ2-1; the match to TRBD2 covers 7 bases. CDR3: CASSQDTRLAVYNEQFF. The CDR3 DNA follows: TGCGCCAGCAGCCAAGATACTCGGCTAGCGGTCTACAATGAGCAGTTCTTC.